Sequencing of this T cell receptor (beta chain) was carried out in a study of CD8+ T cells in alopecia areata. The wider study: Patients in the treated group were given tofacitinib by mouth, 5 to 10 mg twice a day.

Whole-study findings and limits: For lesional scalp, especially alopecia totalis/universalis, clonality was higher than in normal scalp. In scalp and blood during tofacitinib, many expanded lesional clones persisted.

Once RNA had been extracted, it was reverse transcribed into cDNA to act as the sequencing template. This table comes from immunoSEQ multiplex PCR, and its TCRdb copy is limited to in-frame clones, with some not included. This sample has more than 200,000 clones; roughly two fifths occur once, and the top ten carry about 2.6%. This clone was counted only a few times. Its antigen is undetermined. Treatment defined: oral pan-JAK inhibitor, 5-10 mg twice daily. V lost 0 bases to trimming and J lost 10 bases, with 12 bases between them. Germline V lookup: CDR1 LNHDA, CDR2 SQIVND (reference sequence). CDR3 length equals 14 residues.

The sequence derives from a human donor with alopecia areata. V usage is TRBV19 and J usage is TRBJ1-4; D gene unclear. The starting material was CD4+ T cells sorted from blood, obtained around week 36, from a patient treated with tofacitinib. CDR3 sequence reads: CASSIDRGSGKLFF. CDR3 DNA: TGTGCCAGTAGTATAGATCGCGGCAGCGGAAAACTGTTTTTT.